The 3 T cell receptor beta chains below come from one sample, sequenced in a study of cytomegalovirus exposure and HLA in healthy donors. The PCR was carried out with 60 Vbeta primers and 13 Jbeta primers. The repertoire was sequenced with immunoSEQ multiplex PCR; TCRdb's copy has only in-frame clones and lacks some. The sample lists tens of thousands of clones, around 67% occurring once. Sequenced input: PBMCs. Receptors originate from a woman between 50 and 59 years old in good health and CMV-seropositive.

A single count supports this clone. The rearrangement joins TRBV9 to TRBJ1-2; possibly TRBD1 for D (6 bases). Germline-derived CDR1 and CDR2 are SGDLS and YYNGEE. The CDR3 has 12 amino acids. The V and J ends lost 6 bases and 4 bases respectively, with 10 bases between them. CDR3 bases: TGTGCCAGCATGGACAGACTCTATGGCTACACCTTC. Its protein product is CASMDRLYGYTF.

There are a few counts of this clone. The chain joins TRBV6-5 to TRBJ2-7; a possible D gene is TRBD2 (6 bases). Trimming pared 5 bases from V and 1 base from J, leaving 9 bases between. This CDR3 region has 13 residues. Germline values: CDR1 MNHEY, CDR2 SVGAGI. This CDR3 is CASSPGRSYEQYV. The CDR3 region has the DNA TGTGCCAGCAGTCCTGGGAGGTCCTACGAGCAGTACGTC.

This clone has just one count. The genes are TRBV11-2 and TRBJ2-2, with D possibly being TRBD1 (6 bases). V lost 4 bases, J lost 4 bases, and 25 bases lay in between. There are 19 residues in the CDR3. CDR1 SGHAT and CDR2 FQNNGV come from the germline V gene. The DNA for the CDR3 is TGTGCCAGCAGCTATTTATTCAAGCAGACCCACAGGGCCACCGGGGAGCTGTTTTTT. The encoded protein is CASSYLFKQTHRATGELFF.